Shown below are 28 T cell receptor beta chains from a single sample sequenced in a study of vaccination and CD4 T cells after COVID-19. Oncomine TCR Beta short-read sequencing was applied to DNA from cultured CD4+ T cells. Each CDR3 protein gets one entry after TCRdb re-called the PCR reads with MiXCR. The sample holds roughly 13,000 distinct CDR3 sequences, over 45% seen once. As to treatment: approximately nine-day PBMC culture with coronavirus spike peptide pools or control peptides (ViraFEST assay). The antigens for these receptors are not known. Sequencing input: CD4+ T cells from blood, cultured in vitro. The receptors originated from a human donor who had recovered from COVID-19.

This clonotype was seen more than once but under ten times. The V and J genes are TRBV15 and TRBJ1-5, with a possible D match to TRBD1 (5 bases). V was trimmed by 0 bases and J by 0 bases, leaving 18 bases between them. Germline V gene sequence: CDR1 LNHNV, CDR2 YYDKDF (reference sequence). This CDR3 comprises 19 residues. The CDR3 spells CATSRDRGTILYSNQPQHF. The CDR3 DNA sequence: TGTGCCACCAGCAGAGATCGCGGGACCATTTTATATAGCAATCAGCCCCAGCATTTT. Together with reference TRBV15 and TRBJ1-5, the CDR3 gives the full variable domain: DAMVIQNPRYQVTQFGKPVTLSCSQTLNHNVMYWYQQKSSQAPKLLFHYYDKDFNNEADTPDNFQSRRPNTSFCFLDIRSPGLGDTAMYLCATSRDRGTILYSNQPQHFGDGTRLSIL.

This clonotype was seen a handful of times. This sequence joins TRBV30 and TRBJ1-2; 12 nucleotides align to TRBD1. Germline V gene sequence: CDR1 GTSNPN, CDR2 SVGIG (reference sequence). V was pared by 4 bases and J by 7 bases, with 10 bases of the junction left unmatched. The CDR3 length is 15 residues. CDR3 nucleotide sequence: TGTGCCTGGAAGATCCGGGACAGGGGGCGGAGTGGCTACACCTTC. Protein: CAWKIRDRGRSGYTF.

The chain links TRBV12-1 to TRBJ2-7; whether TRBD1, the table's D call, matches the DNA was not checked. TRBV12-1 is deemed a pseudogene. The CDR3 is made up of 14 amino acids. The CDR3 sequence: CASSFNRGSYEQYF. The CDR3 DNA reads as TGTGCCAGCAGCTTCAACAGGGGATCCTACGAGCAGTACTTC.

This clonotype was seen more than once but under ten times. The genes are TRBV7-9 and TRBJ1-2; no definite D call. The CDR3 covers 15 residues. V gave up 2 bases and J gave up 5 bases, with 15 bases separating them. Germline-derived CDR1 and CDR2 are SEHNR and FQNEAQ (reference sequence). The CDR3, as DNA: TGTGCCAGCAGCTTACTCCCCCGGCCGGAGTATGGCTACACCTTC. It codes for CASSLLPRPEYGYTF.

This clonotype has just a few counts. The CDR3 region is CASSGAGGNSPLHF. Written as DNA, the CDR3 is TGTGCCAGCAGTGGGGCAGGGGGAAATTCACCCCTCCACTTT. The V gene is TRBV12-3 or TRBV12-4, the J gene TRBJ1-6, with 7 bases aligning to TRBD1. The junction had 5 bases not matched to a gene; V was cut back by 5 bases and J by 7 bases. This CDR3 region has 14 residues.

CDR3 sequence: CASSVVRGGEQYF. CDR3 nucleotides: TGTGCCAGCAGCGTCGTTCGGGGCGGCGAGCAGTACTTC. The chain combines TRBV5-6 with TRBJ2-1, with D perhaps matching TRBD1 or TRBD2 (5 bases each). Gene TRBJ2-7 matches the end of the DNA better, so the J call may be wrong. This CDR3 comprises 13 residues. Germline values: CDR1 SGHDT, CDR2 YYEEEE.

Only a few counts were recorded for this clonotype. This chain uses TRBV12-3 or TRBV12-4 with TRBJ1-2, with 9 positions matching TRBD1. V lost 9 bases to trimming and J lost 8 bases; unmatched junction nucleotides: 10. This CDR3 is built from 13 residues. The CDR3 coding sequence is TGTGCCAGTCGGACAGGGGCCTTGCGGGGCTACACCTTC. Protein sequence: CASRTGALRGYTF.

This sequence joins TRBV5-5 and TRBJ2-2; 11 positions agree with TRBD2. Looked up from germline, CDR1 is SGHKS and CDR2 is YYEKEE (reference sequence). With 2 bases clipped from V and 1 base from J, the junction kept 7 bases outside the gene matches. This CDR3 is 18 amino acids long. DNA of the CDR3: TGTGCCAGCAGCTTACTAGCGGGGGCACTAAGGAACACCGGGGAGCTGTTTTTT. Translated, it gives CASSLLAGALRNTGELFF.

This sequence joins TRBV12-3 or TRBV12-4 and TRBJ1-2; no reliable D call. The CDR3 runs 12 residues. The V gene lost 5 bases and the J gene lost 8 bases, with 12 bases spanning the gap. The CDR3 DNA reads TGTGCCAGCAGTCTCTGGGAGAGGGGCTACACCTTC. Its protein is CASSLWERGYTF.

This chain links TRBV6-2 or TRBV6-3 with TRBJ1-1, with 7 bases aligning to TRBD1. V was clipped by 7 bases and J by 1 base; unmatched bases: 18. The germline V gene encodes CDR1 MNHEY and CDR2 SVGEGT. The CDR3 sequence is 18 residues long. The CDR3 here is CASNQRQSRKGANTEAFF. The CDR3 nucleotides read TGTGCCAGCAACCAAAGGCAGTCGAGGAAGGGGGCGAACACTGAAGCTTTCTTT.

This clonotype has only a few counts. The V and J genes are TRBV27 and TRBJ2-2; D is perhaps TRBD2 (6 bases). Germline loops: CDR1 MNHEY, CDR2 SMNVEV (reference sequence). Trimming cost V 6 bases and J 4 bases, with 18 bases left between them. The CDR3 has 16 residues. The CDR3 nucleotides read TGTGCCAGCAGAAGTGGGAGAGGAGGGGTCACCGGGGAGCTGTTTTTT. Protein sequence: CASRSGRGGVTGELFF.

The chain combines TRBV20-1 with TRBJ1-2, with D possibly matching TRBD1 (5 bases). The CDR3 contains 14 residues. Trimming cost V 3 bases and J 2 bases, with 13 bases left between them. Looked up from germline, CDR1 is DFQATT and CDR2 is SNEGSKA (reference sequence). The CDR3 DNA follows: TGCAGTGCTAGGTATCGAGGGGAGAACTATGGCTACACCTTC. This codes for CSARYRGENYGYTF.

For the CDR3, the DNA is TGTGCCACCACCGGACCCCGGGGCGAAGCTTTCTTT. Its protein is CATTGPRGEAFF. The chain combines TRBV24-1 with TRBJ1-1; the D gene is possibly TRBD1 (5 bases). V shed 8 bases and J shed 8 bases, with 14 bases lying between them. Germline V gene data show CDR1 as KGHDR and CDR2 as SFDVKD. The CDR3 runs 12 residues.

V usage is TRBV5-4 and J usage is TRBJ2-7; D unresolved. The CDR3 extends over 13 amino acids. Trimming pared 1 base from V and 7 bases from J, leaving 12 bases between. Germline V lookup: CDR1 SGHNT, CDR2 YYREEE (reference sequence). This CDR3 reads CASSLITAPEQYF. The CDR3 DNA is TGTGCCAGCAGCTTGATTACGGCCCCGGAGCAGTACTTC.

This clonotype was seen only once. The chain recombines TRBV10-1 with TRBJ1-2; D possibly corresponds to TRBD1 (5 bases). Germline CDR1 reads WNHNN; CDR2 reads SYGVQD (reference sequence). V lost 0 bases and J 8 bases, leaving 10 bases between the germline ends. This CDR3 comprises 13 residues. DNA for the CDR3: TGCGCCAGCAGTGAGTCAAGGGGATCGGGCTACACCTTC. Its translation is CASSESRGSGYTF.

The chain joins TRBV20-1 to TRBJ1-2; D ambiguous. Germline assignment: CDR1 DFQATT and CDR2 SNEGSKA (reference sequence). V shed 7 bases and J shed 6 bases, with 18 bases lying between them. The CDR3 is 13 residues long. This chain's CDR3 is CSGQPRDLNGYTF. The CDR3 DNA reads as TGCAGTGGCCAACCTCGAGATCTCAATGGCTACACCTTC.

This chain connects TRBV11-3 to TRBJ1-6; D unresolved. Germline lookup yields CDR1 SGHNT and CDR2 YENEEA. Trimming shortened V by 5 bases and J by 5 bases, and 10 bases separated the two germline ends. The CDR3 is 14 residues long. The CDR3: CASSQYSDNSPLHF. CDR3 nucleotides: TGTGCCAGCAGCCAATACAGCGATAATTCACCCCTCCACTTT.

The chain is built from TRBV6-1 and TRBJ2-7; D remains ambiguous. The CDR3 length is 14 residues. The germline V gene encodes CDR1 MNHNS and CDR2 SASEGT. Deletions cut 10 bases from V and 2 bases from J, with 18 bases between. This chain's CDR3 is CATRPGPTPYEQYF. The CDR3 DNA follows: TGTGCCACCCGCCCCGGACCGACCCCCTACGAGCAGTACTTC.

This clonotype was picked up a small number of times. The chain has TRBV6-2 or TRBV6-3 and TRBJ1-2; 10 bases fit TRBD1. The J segment lost 8 bases and the V segment lost 6 bases, leaving 9 bases of the junction unmatched. The CDR3 contains 14 residues. Germline lookup yields CDR1 MNHEY and CDR2 SVGEGT. The CDR3 sequence: CASRYRQGAGGYTF. The DNA of the CDR3 is TGTGCCAGCAGATACCGACAGGGGGCAGGGGGCTACACCTTC.

The chain joins TRBV14 to TRBJ1-6, with D unresolved. The germline V gene has CDR1 SGHDN and CDR2 FVKESK. Between the trimmed V and J ends, which lost 1 base and 7 bases, there was a span of 5 bases. This CDR3 comprises 13 residues. The CDR3 region has the DNA TGTGCCAGCAGCCAAGGGGTGAATTCACCCCTCCACTTT. Translation: CASSQGVNSPLHF.

The chain has TRBV5-5 and TRBJ1-2, with D tentatively TRBD1 (5 bases). This CDR3 has 17 residues. The V gene's germline CDR1 is SGHKS and CDR2 YYEKEE (reference sequence). Trimming removed 3 bases at V and 7 bases at J, with 25 bases between. CDR3 DNA: TGTGCCAGCAGCTCCGATACTGGGACGACGGGGAAGGGTGGCTACACCTTC. It codes for CASSSDTGTTGKGGYTF.

This clonotype is a singleton in its sample. A junction boundary mismatches the germline segment, possibly from a read error. This chain links TRBV3-1 with TRBJ1-2; D not certain. Germline loops: CDR1 LGHDT, CDR2 YNNKEL (reference sequence). CDR3 length: 13 amino acids. For the CDR3, the DNA is TGTGCCAGCAGCCAAGAGTGGTGGGGTGGCTACGCCTTC. Its translation: CASSQEWWGGYAF.

The chain couples TRBV10-3 to TRBJ2-3; 10 positions match TRBD1. Germline assignment: CDR1 ENHRY and CDR2 SYGVKD. The CDR3 contains 15 residues. V was pared by 3 bases and J by 1 base, with 1 base of the junction left unmatched. CDR3 residues: CAISDGTGGTDTQYF. CDR3 bases: TGTGCCATCAGTGACGGGACAGGGGGCACAGATACGCAGTATTTT.

V and J are TRBV11-2 and TRBJ1-1, with 10 bases that match TRBD1. The CDR3 extends over 13 amino acids. Germline V CDR1 and CDR2: SGHAT, FQNNGV. Trimming at V came to 6 bases and at J to 8 bases, leaving 6 bases not matched to a gene. CDR3 nucleotide sequence: TGTGCCAGCAGGTCTGACAGGGGGCTCGAAGCTTTCTTT. It translates to CASRSDRGLEAFF.

This clonotype was counted between two and nine times. V gene TRBV6-5 combines with J gene TRBJ1-1, with a possible D match to TRBD1 (6 bases). Germline CDR1 is MNHEY and CDR2 is SVGAGI. CDR3 size: 16 residues. The V end was cut by 4 bases, the J end by 7 bases, with 22 bases between. This chain's CDR3 is CASSSGNYREYGEAFF. The DNA of the CDR3 is TGTGCCAGCAGTTCCGGGAACTACAGGGAATATGGTGAAGCTTTCTTT.

The gene calls are TRBV20-1 and TRBJ2-7; D call uncertain. The germline V and J ends were trimmed by 3 bases and 3 bases, with 15 bases remaining between them. Germline V gene sequence: CDR1 DFQATT, CDR2 SNEGSKA (reference sequence). This CDR3 contains 14 residues. The CDR3 loop is CSASQPDVSYEQYF. Written as DNA, the CDR3 is TGCAGTGCTAGTCAGCCAGACGTAAGCTACGAGCAGTACTTC.

The rearrangement uses TRBV10-1 and TRBJ1-6; no firm D call. Trimming stripped 2 bases from V and 4 bases from J, with 3 bases between. Germline CDR1 and CDR2: WNHNN and SYGVQD (reference sequence). The CDR3 totals 13 residues. CDR3 nucleotide sequence: TGCGCCAGCAGTGAGGGATATAATTCACCCCTCCACTTT. Translating it yields CASSEGYNSPLHF.

This clonotype turned up a few times. The chain links TRBV27 to TRBJ1-4; D is unresolved. CDR3 size: 16 residues. The V end was cut by 6 bases, the J end by 4 bases, with 18 bases between. Germline CDR1 and CDR2: MNHEY and SMNVEV (reference sequence). CDR3 amino acids: CASRPRSGIINEKLFF. Here the CDR3 DNA reads TGTGCCAGCAGGCCACGATCCGGGATCATTAATGAAAAACTGTTTTTT.